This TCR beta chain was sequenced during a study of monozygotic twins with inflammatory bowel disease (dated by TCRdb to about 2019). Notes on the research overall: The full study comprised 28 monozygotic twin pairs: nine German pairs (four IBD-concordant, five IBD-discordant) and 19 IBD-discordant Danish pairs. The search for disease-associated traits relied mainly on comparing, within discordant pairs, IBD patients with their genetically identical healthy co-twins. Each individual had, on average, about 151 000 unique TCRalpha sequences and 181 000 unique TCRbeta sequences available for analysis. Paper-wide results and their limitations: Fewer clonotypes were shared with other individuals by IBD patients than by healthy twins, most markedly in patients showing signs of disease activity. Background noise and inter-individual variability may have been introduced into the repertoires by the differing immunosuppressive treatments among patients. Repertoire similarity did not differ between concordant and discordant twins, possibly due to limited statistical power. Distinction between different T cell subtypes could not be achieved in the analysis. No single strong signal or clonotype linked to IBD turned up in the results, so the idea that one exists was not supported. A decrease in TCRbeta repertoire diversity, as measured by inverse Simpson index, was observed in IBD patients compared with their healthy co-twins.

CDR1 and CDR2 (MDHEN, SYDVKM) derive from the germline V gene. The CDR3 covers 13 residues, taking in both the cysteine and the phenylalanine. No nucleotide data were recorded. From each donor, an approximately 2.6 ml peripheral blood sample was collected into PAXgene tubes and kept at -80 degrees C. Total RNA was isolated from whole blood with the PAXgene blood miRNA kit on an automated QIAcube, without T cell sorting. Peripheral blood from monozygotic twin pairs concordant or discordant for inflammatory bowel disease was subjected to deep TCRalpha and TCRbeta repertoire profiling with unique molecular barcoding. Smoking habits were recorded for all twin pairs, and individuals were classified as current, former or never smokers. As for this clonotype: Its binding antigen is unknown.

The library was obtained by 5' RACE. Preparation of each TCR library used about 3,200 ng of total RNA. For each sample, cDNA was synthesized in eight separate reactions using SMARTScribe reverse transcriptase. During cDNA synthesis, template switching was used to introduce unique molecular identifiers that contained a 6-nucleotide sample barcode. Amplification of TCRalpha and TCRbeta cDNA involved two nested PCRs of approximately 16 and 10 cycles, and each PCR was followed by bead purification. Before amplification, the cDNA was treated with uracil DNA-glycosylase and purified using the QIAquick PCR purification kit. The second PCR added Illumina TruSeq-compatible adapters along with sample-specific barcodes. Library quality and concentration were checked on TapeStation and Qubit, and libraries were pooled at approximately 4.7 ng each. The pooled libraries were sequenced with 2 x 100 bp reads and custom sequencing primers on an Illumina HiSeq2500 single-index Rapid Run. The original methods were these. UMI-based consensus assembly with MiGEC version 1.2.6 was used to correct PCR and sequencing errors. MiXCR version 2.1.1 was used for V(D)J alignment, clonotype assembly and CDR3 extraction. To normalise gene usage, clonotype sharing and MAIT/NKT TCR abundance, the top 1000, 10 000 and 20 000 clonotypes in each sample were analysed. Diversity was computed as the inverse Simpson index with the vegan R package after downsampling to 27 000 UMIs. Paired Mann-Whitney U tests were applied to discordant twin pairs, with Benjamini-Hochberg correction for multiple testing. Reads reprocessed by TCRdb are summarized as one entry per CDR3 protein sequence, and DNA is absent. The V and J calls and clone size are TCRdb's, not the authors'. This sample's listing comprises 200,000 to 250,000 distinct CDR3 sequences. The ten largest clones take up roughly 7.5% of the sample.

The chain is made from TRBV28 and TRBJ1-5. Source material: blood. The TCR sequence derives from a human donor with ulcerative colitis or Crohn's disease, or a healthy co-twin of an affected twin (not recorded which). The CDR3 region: CASSLTTVKPQHF.